The present T cell receptor beta chain was sequenced within a study of T cell responses to AZD1222 COVID-19 vaccine. Across the study: Pooled in the analysis were second doses at about 4 or about 12 weeks.

Trimming pared 11 bases from V and 0 bases from J, leaving 2 bases between. This CDR3 contains 11 residues. Germline V gene sequence: CDR1 SNHLY, CDR2 FYNNEI. On this clone itself: Its antigen is not identified.

Measured with immunoSEQ multiplex PCR; TCRdb has only the in-frame clones, and not every one. The table shows about 140,000 clones, with approximately 91% occurring only once. Broader study findings: Seropositive AZD1222 recipients at baseline numbered only 6 or 7.

The chain carries TRBV2 and TRBJ2-6; D uncertain. The sequence came from an adult in good health. The starting material was peripheral blood, obtained on day 0 of AZD1222 vaccination. DNA of the CDR3: TGTGCCGGCTCTGGGGCCAACGTCCTGACTTTC. It encodes CAGSGANVLTF.